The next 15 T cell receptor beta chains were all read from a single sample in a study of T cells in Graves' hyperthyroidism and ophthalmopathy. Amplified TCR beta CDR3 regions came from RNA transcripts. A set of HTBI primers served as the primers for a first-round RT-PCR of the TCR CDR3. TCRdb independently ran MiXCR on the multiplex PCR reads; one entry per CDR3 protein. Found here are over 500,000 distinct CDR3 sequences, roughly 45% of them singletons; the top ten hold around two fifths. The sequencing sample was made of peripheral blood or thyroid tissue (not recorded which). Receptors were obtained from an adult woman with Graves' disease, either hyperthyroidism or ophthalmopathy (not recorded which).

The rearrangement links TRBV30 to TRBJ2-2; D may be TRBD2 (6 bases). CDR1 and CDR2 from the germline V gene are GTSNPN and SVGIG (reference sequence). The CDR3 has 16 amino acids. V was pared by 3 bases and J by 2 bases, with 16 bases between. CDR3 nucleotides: TGTGCCTGGAGCCTACATAGCGGCTCAAACACCGGGGAGCTGTTTTTT. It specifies CAWSLHSGSNTGELFF.

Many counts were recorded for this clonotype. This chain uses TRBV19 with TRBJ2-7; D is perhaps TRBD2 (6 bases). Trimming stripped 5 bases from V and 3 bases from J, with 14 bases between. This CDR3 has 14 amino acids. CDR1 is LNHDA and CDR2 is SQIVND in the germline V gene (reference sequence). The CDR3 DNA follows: TGTGCCAGTAGTGCTGGACTACCCAACTACGAGCAGTACTTC. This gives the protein CASSAGLPNYEQYF. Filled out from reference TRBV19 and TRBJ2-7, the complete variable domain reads DGGITQSPKYLFRKEGQNVTLSCEQNLNHDAMYWYRQDPGQGLRLIYYSQIVNDFQKGDIAEGYSVSREKKESFPLTVTSAQKNPTAFYLCASSAGLPNYEQYFGPGTRLTVT.

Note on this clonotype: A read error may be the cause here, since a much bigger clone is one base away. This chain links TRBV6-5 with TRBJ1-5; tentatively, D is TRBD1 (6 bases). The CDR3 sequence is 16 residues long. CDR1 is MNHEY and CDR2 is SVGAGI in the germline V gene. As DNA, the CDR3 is TGTGCCAGCAAACCTCAGGGGCAGGGTTCCAATCAGCCCCATCATTTT. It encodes CASKPQGQGSNQPHHF.

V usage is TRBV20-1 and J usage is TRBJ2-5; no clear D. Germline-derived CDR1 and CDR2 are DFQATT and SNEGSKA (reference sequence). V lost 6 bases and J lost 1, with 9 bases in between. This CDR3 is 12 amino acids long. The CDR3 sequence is CSAKRLQETQYF. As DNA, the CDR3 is TGCAGTGCCAAGAGGCTCCAAGAGACCCAGTACTTC.

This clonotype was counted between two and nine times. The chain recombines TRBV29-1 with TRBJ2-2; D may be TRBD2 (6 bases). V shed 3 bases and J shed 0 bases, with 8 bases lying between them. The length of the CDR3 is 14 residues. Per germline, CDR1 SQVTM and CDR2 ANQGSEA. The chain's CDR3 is CSVDTGANTGELFF. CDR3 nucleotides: TGCAGCGTTGATACGGGAGCGAACACCGGGGAGCTGTTTTTT.

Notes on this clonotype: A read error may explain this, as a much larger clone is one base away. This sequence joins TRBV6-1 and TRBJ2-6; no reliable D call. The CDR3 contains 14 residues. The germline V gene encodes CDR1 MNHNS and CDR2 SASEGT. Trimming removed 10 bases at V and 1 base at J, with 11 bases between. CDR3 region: CAIKTQSGANVLTF. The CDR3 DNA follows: TGTGCCATCAAGACCCAGTCTGGGGCCAACGTCCTGACTTTC.

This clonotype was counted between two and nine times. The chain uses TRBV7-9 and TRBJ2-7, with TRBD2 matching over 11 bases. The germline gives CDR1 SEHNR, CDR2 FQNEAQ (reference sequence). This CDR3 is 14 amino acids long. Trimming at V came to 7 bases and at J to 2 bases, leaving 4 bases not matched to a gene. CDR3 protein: CASTLAGETYEQYF. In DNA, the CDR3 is TGTGCCAGCACACTAGCGGGAGAGACCTACGAGCAGTACTTC.

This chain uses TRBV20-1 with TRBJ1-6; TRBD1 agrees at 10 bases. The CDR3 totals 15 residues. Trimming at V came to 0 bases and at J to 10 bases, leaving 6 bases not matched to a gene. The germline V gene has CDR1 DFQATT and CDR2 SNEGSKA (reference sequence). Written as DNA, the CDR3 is TGCAGTGCTAGAGATCCTAGGACAGGGGGATCACCCCTCCACTTT. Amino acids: CSARDPRTGGSPLHF.

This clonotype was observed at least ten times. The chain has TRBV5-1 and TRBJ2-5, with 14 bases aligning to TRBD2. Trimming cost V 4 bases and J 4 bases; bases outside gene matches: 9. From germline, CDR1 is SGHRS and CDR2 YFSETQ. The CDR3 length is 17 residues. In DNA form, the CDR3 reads TGCGCCAGCAGCCCGGGACTAGCGGGAGTAGGAGGAGAGACCCAGTACTTC. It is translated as CASSPGLAGVGGETQYF.

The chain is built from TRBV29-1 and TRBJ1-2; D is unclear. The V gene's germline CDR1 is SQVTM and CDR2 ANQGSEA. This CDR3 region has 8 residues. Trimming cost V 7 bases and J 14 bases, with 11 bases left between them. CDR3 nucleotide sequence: TGCAGCGGGGGAGGAAAAACCTTC. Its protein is CSGGGKTF.

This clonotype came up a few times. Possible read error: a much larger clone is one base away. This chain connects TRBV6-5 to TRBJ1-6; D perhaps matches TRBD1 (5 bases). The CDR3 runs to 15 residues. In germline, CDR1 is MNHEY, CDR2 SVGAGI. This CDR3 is CAISYSGGRDSPLHF. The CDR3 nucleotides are TGTGCCATCAGTTACTCTGGGGGTCGGGATTCACCCCTCCACTTT.

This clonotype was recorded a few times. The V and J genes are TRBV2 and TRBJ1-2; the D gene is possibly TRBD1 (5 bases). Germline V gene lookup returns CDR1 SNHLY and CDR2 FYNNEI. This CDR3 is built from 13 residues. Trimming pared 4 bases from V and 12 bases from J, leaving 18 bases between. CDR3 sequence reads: CASSGGAYSGNTF. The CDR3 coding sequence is TGTGCCAGCAGTGGAGGGGCTTACTCTGGAAACACCTTC.

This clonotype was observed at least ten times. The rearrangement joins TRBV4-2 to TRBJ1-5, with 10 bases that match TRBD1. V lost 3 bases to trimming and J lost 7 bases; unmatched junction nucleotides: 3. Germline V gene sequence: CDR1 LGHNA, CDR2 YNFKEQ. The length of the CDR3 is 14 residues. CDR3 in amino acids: CASSQTGGRQPQHF. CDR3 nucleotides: TGTGCCAGCAGCCAGACAGGGGGCAGGCAGCCCCAGCATTTT.

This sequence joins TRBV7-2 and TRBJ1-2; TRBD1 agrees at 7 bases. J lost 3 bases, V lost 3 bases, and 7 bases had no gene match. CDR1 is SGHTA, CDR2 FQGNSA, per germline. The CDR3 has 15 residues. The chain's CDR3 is CASSFTGTVDYGYTF. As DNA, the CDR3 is TGTGCCAGCAGCTTCACCGGGACAGTGGACTATGGCTACACCTTC.

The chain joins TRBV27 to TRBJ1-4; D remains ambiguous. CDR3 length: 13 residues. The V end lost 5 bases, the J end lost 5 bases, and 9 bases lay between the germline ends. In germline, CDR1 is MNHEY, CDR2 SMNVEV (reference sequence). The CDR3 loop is CASSPNLNEKLFF. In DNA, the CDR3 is TGTGCCAGCAGTCCAAACCTGAATGAAAAACTGTTTTTT.